What follows describes a single T cell receptor beta chain. Its antigen is not known. These data come from a study of shared clonotypes between healthy human individuals. Between the trimmed V and J ends, which lost 5 bases and 0 bases, there was a span of 15 bases. There are 15 residues in the CDR3. The germline gives CDR1 SGHNT, CDR2 YYREEE (reference sequence). The assay was immunoSEQ multiplex PCR, and TCRdb's table has in-frame clones only and misses some. The table lists under 1,100,000 clones, 65% to 80% of them singletons. Study-wide results and limits: Researchers found naive subsets generally carried larger estimated richness than memory subsets.

The source is a man between 18 and 29 years old in good health. Input material: memory CD4+ T cells sorted from blood. Regarding subset: CD45RA-negative fraction. The J gene is TRBJ2-7, the V gene TRBV5-4, with a tentative D call TRBD2 (6 bases). The CDR3 sequence: CASSPGRGTSYEQYF. The CDR3 DNA sequence: TGTGCCAGCAGTCCGGGGCGGGGAACCTCCTACGAGCAGTACTTC. Combining the CDR3 with reference TRBV5-4 and TRBJ2-7 gives the whole variable domain ETGVTQSPTHLIKTRGQQVTLRCSSQSGHNTVSWYQQALGQGPQFIFQYYREEENGRGNFPPRFSGLQFPNYSSELNVNALELDDSALYLCASSPGRGTSYEQYFGPGTRLTVT.